This T cell receptor (beta chain) was recovered during a study of T cell responses to AZD1222 COVID-19 vaccine listed by TCRdb under 2021. As for the study more broadly: A total of about 240 trial participants underwent TCR sequencing, of whom around 200 received two doses of AZD1222 and approximately 25 received two doses of the MenACWY control vaccine. Enrollment into the trials was organized by age into subgroups of 18-55, 56-69 and 70-plus years, and those subgroups contained about 160, 30 and 59 TCR-sequenced participants, respectively. General conclusions and limits of the study: Vaccine-associated CD4 TCRs spanned the whole spike protein, with dominant responses in regions 160-218 and 743-854. In the small 56-69-year group, the increase in depth fell short of significance, most likely because of low power. Participants were mostly white British and included more females than males, and it was suggested by the authors that clonal diversity may have been underestimated. Because no samples from the day 14 peak response were available, repertoires could be characterized only after the peak T cell response. A significant rise in spike-specific TCR breadth and depth was observed after two AZD1222 doses relative to day 0 and relative to MenACWY recipients. Conclusions about previously exposed vaccinees were limited because only five to seven AZD1222 recipients were SARS-CoV-2 seropositive at baseline. Epitopes outside the regions mutated in the B.1.351 and B.1.1.7 variants were reportedly recognized by nearly half of the unique spike-specific TCRs.

This sample's time point label indicates: about 28 days (+/-7) after the second vaccine dose. AZD1222 recipients given second doses at about 4 weeks or at about 12 weeks were pooled, since spike-specific TCR depth and breadth were not found to differ between the two schedules. The vaccinee samples were drawn from two UK trials, COV001 and COV002, one of which was a single-blind randomized controlled phase 2/3 trial testing AZD1222 (ChAdOx1 nCoV-19) in healthy adults. Trial participant PBMC samples were collected at day 0 and day 28 after the second dose for TCRbeta chain sequencing. The CDR3 spans 17 residues, from the cysteine through the phenylalanine. Of the read, only the CDR3 DNA is kept; its 51 bases are in frame from base 1. Clipping removes 6 bases from V and 2 bases from J, with 13 as the unmatched junction base count. From a lookup of the germline V gene (reference sequence), CDR1 and CDR2 are MNHEY and SMNVEV.

In the case of this clone: Its antigen remains unidentified. No qualities accompany the bases; no much larger clone lies one base away.

The CDR3 regions of human TCRbeta chains were subjected to immunosequencing. From the authors' description of their analysis: TCRs in the repertoires were matched against a reference library of SARS-CoV-2-specific TCRs that had been generated with the MIRA antigen-specificity platform. Breadth was defined as the fraction of unique TCRs that were SARS-CoV-2-associated, and depth was defined as the fraction of total T cells that were SARS-CoV-2-associated. Using the MIRA data, every spike-specific TCR was mapped to the spike region that the TCR reacted to and assigned to either a CD4 or a CD8 class. Log10-transformed breadth and depth values were compared by one-way ANOVA with Sidak's multiple comparisons tests. This is the immuneACCESS table as TCRdb keeps it, with only in-frame sequences that have V and J called. A part of the clones is gone; compared with another copy, unresolved V genes explain less than half, and the rest is unexplained. V, J and clone size derive from that table, while D and trimming were established from the DNA sequence. In this sample the table shows about 150,000 clones, over 90% of which occur a single time. Roughly 1.6% of the sample is held by the ten biggest clonotypes.

Sequenced material: peripheral blood, taken 28 days after the second AZD1222 dose. The rearrangement joined TRBV27 to TRBJ1-5; a stretch of 7 junction bases matches TRBD1. This clonotype originated in an adult who received the AZD1222 COVID-19 vaccine. The DNA reads TGTGCCAGCAGCACAAGGGGTACAGGGACAGGCAATCAGCCCCAGCATTTT. Its amino acids are CASSTRGTGTGNQPQHF.